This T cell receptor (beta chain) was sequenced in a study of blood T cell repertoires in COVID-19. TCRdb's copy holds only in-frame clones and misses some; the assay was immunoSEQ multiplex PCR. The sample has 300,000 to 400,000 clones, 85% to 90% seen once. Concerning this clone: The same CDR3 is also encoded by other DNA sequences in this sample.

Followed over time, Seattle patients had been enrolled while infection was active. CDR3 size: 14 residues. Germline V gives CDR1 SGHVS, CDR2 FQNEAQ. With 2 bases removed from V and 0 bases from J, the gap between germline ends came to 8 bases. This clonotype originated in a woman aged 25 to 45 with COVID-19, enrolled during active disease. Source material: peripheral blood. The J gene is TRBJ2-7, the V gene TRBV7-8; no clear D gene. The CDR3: CASSLSGSSYEQYF. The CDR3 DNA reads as TGTGCCAGCAGCTTATCAGGCAGCTCCTACGAGCAGTACTTC.